This is a list of T cell receptor beta chains from one sample in a study of blood T cell repertoires in COVID-19. Here immunoSEQ multiplex PCR was the method, and the copy in TCRdb shows in-frame clones only, minus some. The sample gives about 87,000 clones, 75% of which show up once; around 4.2% is in the top ten. The sample taken for sequencing was peripheral blood. The source of these receptors is a woman aged 50 to 60 with acute or convalescent COVID-19. Both conserved end residues are part of each CDR3. Fields, in order: V gene, D gene, clone size, J gene, CDR3 length, CDR3 protein, CDR3 DNA. A D gene is named only where the DNA matches it firmly. Not every row has a clone size; where given, it reads once, few, many or a size class.

TRBV6-5	.	few	TRBJ1-4	15	CASSQGRLTNEKLFF	TGTGCCAGCAGTCAGGGGAGATTGACTAATGAAAAACTGTTTTTT
TRBV30	.	.	TRBJ1-1	10	CAWTQVEAFF	TGTGCCTGGACACAGGTCGAAGCTTTCTTT
TRBV18	TRBD1	few	TRBJ1-5	17	CASSADRLSASNQPQHF	TGTGCCAGCTCAGCGGACAGGCTCTCCGCCTCCAATCAGCCCCAGCATTTT
TRBV5-4	TRBD1	.	TRBJ2-7	12	CASSQTGEEQYF	TGTGCCAGCAGCCAGACAGGGGAAGAGCAGTACTTC
TRBV19	.	.	TRBJ1-1	12	CASSRRNTEAFF	TGTGCCAGTAGTAGGCGGAATACTGAAGCTTTCTTT
TRBV28	.	.	TRBJ1-2	13	CASLEGGNYGYTF	TGTGCCAGCCTCGAGGGAGGAAACTATGGCTACACCTTC
TRBV3-1/TRBV3-2	.	.	TRBJ2-2	14	CASSQQQGAGELFF	TGTGCCAGCAGCCAACAACAGGGCGCCGGGGAGCTGTTTTTT
TRBV27	.	.	TRBJ1-4	14	CASSPRQSNEKLFF	TGTGCCAGCAGCCCTAGACAGTCTAATGAAAAACTGTTTTTT
TRBV5-1	TRBD1	.	TRBJ1-6	16	CASSWEGTGLNSPLHF	TGCGCCAGCAGCTGGGAAGGGACAGGACTAAATTCACCCCTCCACTTT
TRBV7-8	.	few	TRBJ1-3	14	CASSSGDIGNTIYF	TGTGCCAGCAGCTCAGGGGATATCGGAAACACCATATATTTT
TRBV5-1	.	.	TRBJ2-5	17	CASSLWDPGDPQETQYF	TGCGCCAGCAGCTTGTGGGATCCGGGAGACCCCCAAGAGACCCAGTACTTC
TRBV19	TRBD2	.	TRBJ2-5	15	CASSTRDYPGETQYF	TGTGCCAGTAGTACGAGGGACTATCCGGGAGAGACCCAGTACTTC
TRBV19	TRBD1	.	TRBJ1-5	15	CASISQGNSNQPQHF	TGTGCCAGTATCTCACAGGGGAATAGCAATCAGCCCCAGCATTTT
TRBV6-2/TRBV6-3	.	.	TRBJ1-1	14	CASSPWASNTEAFF	TGTGCCAGCAGCCCCTGGGCATCTAACACTGAAGCTTTCTTT
TRBV27	.	.	TRBJ1-2	13	CASSPVGAGGYTF	TGTGCCAGCAGCCCGGTTGGGGCGGGAGGCTACACCTTC
TRBV7-9	TRBD1	.	TRBJ1-1	18	CASRPLPTGQVLNTEAFF	TGTGCCAGCAGACCACTACCGACGGGACAGGTCCTGAACACTGAAGCTTTCTTT
TRBV3-1/TRBV3-2	TRBD2	.	TRBJ2-1	14	CASSPGTSGGEQFF	TGTGCCAGCAGCCCTGGGACTAGCGGGGGTGAGCAGTTCTTC
TRBV7-9	.	.	TRBJ1-6	16	CASSLARGSGGSPLHF	TGTGCCAGCAGCTTAGCGAGAGGGTCTGGGGGCTCACCCCTCCACTTT
TRBV4-2	TRBD1	.	TRBJ2-7	16	CASSQDGQESSYEQYF	TGTGCCAGCAGCCAAGACGGACAGGAGAGCTCCTACGAGCAGTACTTC
TRBV7-6	TRBD1	.	TRBJ1-1	12	CASSGDRGEAFF	TGTGCCAGCAGTGGGGACAGGGGTGAAGCTTTCTTT
TRBV15	TRBD1	.	TRBJ1-1	15	CATSSQQGMNTEAFF	TGTGCCACCAGCAGCCAACAGGGGATGAACACTGAAGCTTTCTTT
TRBV19	TRBD1	once	TRBJ2-1	14	CASSPGQVYNEQFF	TGTGCCAGTAGTCCCGGACAGGTGTACAATGAGCAGTTCTTC
TRBV14	.	.	TRBJ1-6	13	CASSQARHSPLHF	TGTGCCAGCAGCCAAGCCAGGCATTCACCCCTCCACTTT
TRBV4-1	TRBD1	few	TRBJ1-1	15	CASSQRQGTNTEAFF	TGCGCCAGCAGCCAGCGACAGGGGACGAACACTGAAGCTTTCTTT
TRBV3-1/TRBV3-2	TRBD1	.	TRBJ2-1	17	CASSPTDRGLNYNEQFF	TGTGCCAGCAGCCCCACGGACAGGGGGCTGAACTACAATGAGCAGTTCTTC
TRBV5-6	TRBD1	.	TRBJ1-2	12	CASSSDRGRYTF	TGTGCCAGCAGCTCGGACAGGGGAAGATACACCTTC
TRBV28	.	few	TRBJ2-1	19	CASSLYGGGGRRHNNEQFF	TGTGCCAGCAGTTTATATGGGGGAGGGGGGAGAAGGCATAACAATGAGCAGTTCTTC
TRBV4-3	TRBD1	.	TRBJ1-5	13	CASSQTGGQPQHF	TGCGCCAGCAGCCAGACAGGGGGTCAGCCCCAGCATTTT
TRBV18	TRBD2	once	TRBJ2-7	14	CASSRGGTAYEQYF	TGTGCCAGCTCCCGGGGAGGGACGGCCTACGAGCAGTACTTC
TRBV18	TRBD1	few	TRBJ2-3	14	CASLRDREPDTQYF	TGTGCCAGTCTCCGGGACAGGGAGCCAGATACGCAGTATTTT
TRBV9	.	.	TRBJ1-4	14	CASSVDSTGEKLFF	TGTGCCAGCAGCGTGGACTCGACCGGGGAAAAACTGTTTTTT
TRBV7-2	.	.	TRBJ1-5	12	CASTKGDQPQHF	TGTGCCAGCACTAAAGGGGATCAGCCCCAGCATTTT